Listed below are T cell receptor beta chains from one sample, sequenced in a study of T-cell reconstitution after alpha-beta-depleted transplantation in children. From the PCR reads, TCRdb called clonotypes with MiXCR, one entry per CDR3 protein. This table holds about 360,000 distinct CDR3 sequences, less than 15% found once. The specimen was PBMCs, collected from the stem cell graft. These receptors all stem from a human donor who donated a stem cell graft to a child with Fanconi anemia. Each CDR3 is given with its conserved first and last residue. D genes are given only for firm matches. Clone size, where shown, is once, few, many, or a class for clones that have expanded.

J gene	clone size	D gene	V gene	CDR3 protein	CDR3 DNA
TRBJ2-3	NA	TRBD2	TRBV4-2	CASSQDPSGSTDTQYF	TGTGCCAGCAGCCAAGACCCTAGCGGTTCCACAGATACGCAGTATTTT
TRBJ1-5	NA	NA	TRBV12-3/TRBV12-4	CASSLSDYSNQPQHF	TGTGCCAGCAGTTTATCCGATTATAGCAATCAGCCCCAGCATTTT
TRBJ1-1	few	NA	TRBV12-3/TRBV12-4	CASSFRDWNTEAFF	TGTGCCAGCAGTTTTCGAGATTGGAACACTGAAGCTTTCTTT
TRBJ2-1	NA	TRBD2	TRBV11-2	CASSPGLAGGDYNEQFF	TGTGCCAGCAGCCCCGGACTAGCGGGGGGTGATTACAATGAGCAGTTCTTC
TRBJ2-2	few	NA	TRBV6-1	CASSQGGQIGELFF	TGTGCCAGCTCCCAGGGGGGCCAGATCGGGGAGCTGTTTTTT
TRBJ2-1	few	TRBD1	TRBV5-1	CASSLGGQGTSEQFF	TGCGCCAGCAGCTTAGGCGGACAGGGAACAAGTGAGCAGTTCTTC
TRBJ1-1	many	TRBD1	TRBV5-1	CASMGQGANTEAFF	TGCGCCAGTATGGGACAGGGCGCGAACACTGAAGCTTTCTTT
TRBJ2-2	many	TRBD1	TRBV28	CASSLLGTGGEGGELFF	TGTGCCAGCAGCCTTTTGGGGACAGGGGGCGAAGGCGGGGAGCTGTTTTTT
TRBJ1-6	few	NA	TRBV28	CATNSGSPLHF	TGTGCCACGAATAGTGGATCACCCCTCCACTTT
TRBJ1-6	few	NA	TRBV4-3	CASSPIGGDSPLHF	TGCGCCAGCAGCCCCATAGGCGGGGATTCACCCCTCCACTTT
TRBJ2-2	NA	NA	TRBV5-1	CASSPTGQNTGELFF	TGCGCCAGCAGCCCAACGGGACAAAACACCGGGGAGCTGTTTTTT
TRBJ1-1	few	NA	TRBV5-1	CASSLEDPMNTEAFF	TGCGCCAGCAGCTTAGAGGACCCCATGAACACTGAAGCTTTCTTT
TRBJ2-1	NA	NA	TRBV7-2	CASSLYTSYNEQFF	TGTGCCAGCAGCTTATATACCAGCTACAATGAGCAGTTCTTC
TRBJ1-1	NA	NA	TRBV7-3	CASSLSHDTEAFF	TGTGCCAGCAGCTTAAGCCATGACACTGAAGCTTTCTTT
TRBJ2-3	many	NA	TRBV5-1	CASTSMGRGSTDTQYF	TGCGCCAGCACGTCCATGGGCAGGGGATCGACAGATACGCAGTATTTT
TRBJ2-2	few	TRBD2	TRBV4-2	CASSQAGENTGELFF	TGTGCCAGCAGCCAGGCGGGGGAGAACACCGGGGAGCTGTTTTTT
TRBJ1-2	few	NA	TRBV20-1	CSVTGGGYGYTF	TGCAGTGTCACGGGGGGCGGCTATGGCTACACCTTC
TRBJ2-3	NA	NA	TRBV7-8	CASGRGPTDTQYF	TGTGCCAGCGGGAGGGGGCCGACAGATACGCAGTATTTT
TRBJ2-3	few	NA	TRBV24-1	CATSEVAGATDTQYF	TGTGCCACCAGTGAAGTGGCAGGGGCCACAGATACGCAGTATTTT
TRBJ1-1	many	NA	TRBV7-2	CASSPRLTNTEAFF	TGTGCCAGCAGCCCTAGACTAACTAACACTGAAGCTTTCTTT
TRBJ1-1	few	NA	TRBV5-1	CASSLGGTRSLEAFF	TGCGCCAGCAGCTTGGGAGGGACCCGTTCCCTTGAAGCTTTCTTT
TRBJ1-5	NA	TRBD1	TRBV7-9	CASSLGQGADSNQPQHF	TGTGCCAGCAGCTTGGGACAGGGGGCGGATAGCAATCAGCCCCAGCATTTT
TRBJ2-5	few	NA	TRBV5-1	CASSKEGTRIQETQYF	TGCGCCAGCAGCAAGGAGGGGACTCGGATACAAGAGACCCAGTACTTC
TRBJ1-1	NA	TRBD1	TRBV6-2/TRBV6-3	CASSSFAGQGFMNTEAFF	TGTGCCAGCAGCTCCTTTGCGGGACAGGGTTTCATGAACACTGAAGCTTTCTTT
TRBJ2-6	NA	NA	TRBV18	CASSPILSGANVLTF	TGTGCCAGCTCACCGATCCTCTCTGGGGCCAACGTCCTGACTTTC
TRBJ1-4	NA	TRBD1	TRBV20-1	CSASAAGGNEKLFF	TGCAGTGCTAGTGCCGCAGGGGGGAATGAAAAACTGTTTTTT
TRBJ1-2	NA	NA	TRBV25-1	CASSEWGLNGYTF	TGTGCCAGCAGTGAATGGGGACTCAATGGCTACACCTTC
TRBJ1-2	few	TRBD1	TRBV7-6	CASSLGDRDGYTF	TGTGCCAGCAGCTTGGGGGACAGGGATGGCTACACCTTC
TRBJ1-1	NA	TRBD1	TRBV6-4	CASRTQTGATEAFF	TGTGCCAGCAGAACTCAGACAGGGGCCACTGAAGCTTTCTTT
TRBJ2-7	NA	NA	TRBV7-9	CASGVEYEQYF	TGTGCCAGCGGGGTGGAATACGAGCAGTACTTC
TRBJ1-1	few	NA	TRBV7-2	CASSLAWGQTEAFF	TGTGCCAGCAGCTTAGCCTGGGGTCAGACTGAAGCTTTCTTT
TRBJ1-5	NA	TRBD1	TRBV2	CASSGQGFDQPQHF	TGTGCCAGCAGTGGACAGGGGTTCGATCAGCCCCAGCATTTT
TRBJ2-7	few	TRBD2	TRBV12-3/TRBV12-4	CASSSVRLAGGPDVHEQYF	TGTGCCAGCAGTTCTGTGAGGCTAGCGGGGGGGCCAGATGTCCACGAGCAGTACTTC
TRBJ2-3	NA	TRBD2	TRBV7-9	CASSPLWGSGPPDTQYF	TGTGCCAGCAGCCCATTATGGGGTAGCGGGCCGCCAGATACGCAGTATTTT
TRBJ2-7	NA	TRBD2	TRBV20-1	CSARDRMAGEAYEQYF	TGCAGTGCTAGAGATCGGATGGCGGGGGAGGCATACGAGCAGTACTTC
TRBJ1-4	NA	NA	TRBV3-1	CASSQEGQRYEKLFF	TGTGCCAGCAGCCAAGAAGGACAGCGGTATGAAAAACTGTTTTTT
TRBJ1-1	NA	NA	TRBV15	CATSRPGEGHTEAFF	TGTGCCACCAGCAGACCTGGAGAGGGCCACACTGAAGCTTTCTTT
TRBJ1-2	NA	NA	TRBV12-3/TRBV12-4	CASSLEVMDSGNYGYTF	TGTGCCAGCAGTTTAGAGGTCATGGACAGCGGAAACTATGGCTACACCTTC
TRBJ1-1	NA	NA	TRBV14	CASSQDLGEWTEAFF	TGTGCCAGCAGCCAAGATTTGGGGGAGTGGACTGAAGCTTTCTTT
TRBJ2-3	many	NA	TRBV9	CASSELGGADTQYF	TGTGCCAGCAGCGAACTTGGGGGCGCAGATACGCAGTATTTT
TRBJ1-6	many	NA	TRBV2	CARKNRESPLHF	TGTGCCAGAAAAAACAGGGAGTCACCCCTCCACTTT
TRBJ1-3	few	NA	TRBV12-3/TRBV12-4	CASTPSSGNTIYF	TGTGCCAGCACCCCCAGCTCTGGAAACACCATATATTTT
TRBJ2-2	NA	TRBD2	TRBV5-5	CASRPDQGSPGGKFF	TGTGCCAGCAGGCCGGATCAGGGGAGTCCGGGAGGGAAGTTTTTT
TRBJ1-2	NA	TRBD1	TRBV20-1	CSARDPRGNYGYTF	TGCAGTGCTAGAGATCCCAGGGGGAACTATGGCTACACCTTC
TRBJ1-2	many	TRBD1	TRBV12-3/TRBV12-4	CASSPRDRRYGYTF	TGTGCCAGCAGTCCCAGGGACAGGCGCTATGGCTACACCTTC
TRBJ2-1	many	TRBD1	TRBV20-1	CSAQYQGDKQFF	TGCAGTGCTCAGTACCAGGGGGATAAGCAGTTCTTC
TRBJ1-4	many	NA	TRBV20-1	CSARGSSRGEKLFF	TGCAGTGCTAGAGGGTCTTCTCGGGGTGAAAAACTGTTTTTT
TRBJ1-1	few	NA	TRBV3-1	CASNGHLARTEAFF	TGTGCCAGCAATGGACATCTTGCTCGGACTGAAGCTTTCTTT
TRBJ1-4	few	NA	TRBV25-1	CASSDSWGLAEKLFF	TGTGCCAGCAGTGATAGCTGGGGGCTGGCTGAAAAACTGTTTTTT
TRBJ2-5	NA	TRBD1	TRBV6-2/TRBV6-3	CASSTGQGAPETQYF	TGTGCCAGCAGTACCGGACAGGGGGCCCCAGAGACCCAGTACTTC
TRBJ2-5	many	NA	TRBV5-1	CASSLTDRKETQYF	TGCGCCAGCAGCTTGACGGACCGAAAAGAGACCCAGTACTTC